The 25 T cell receptor beta chains presented below share a single source sample, sequenced in a study of blood T cell repertoires in COVID-19. Sequenced by immunoSEQ multiplex PCR; TCRdb stores in-frame clones only, minus some. The sample has around 180,000 clones, roughly 81% seen once. Sequencing was carried out using peripheral blood. These receptors came from a woman older than 75 with COVID-19, enrolled during active disease.

This clone was seen only a few times. The V and J genes are TRBV2 and TRBJ1-6; tentative D call: TRBD1 (6 bases). Trimming took off 6 bases at V and 5 bases at J, with 8 bases between the two ends. The CDR3 sequence is 13 residues long. CDR1 is SNHLY and CDR2 is FYNNEI in the germline V gene. Here the CDR3 reads CASSQGNNSPLHF. CDR3 in DNA: TGTGCCAGCAGCCAGGGGAATAATTCACCCCTCCACTTT.

V usage is TRBV19 and J usage is TRBJ1-1, with 12 positions matching TRBD1. Per germline, CDR1 LNHDA and CDR2 SQIVND (reference sequence). V was pared by 8 bases and J by 2 bases, with 12 bases of the junction left unmatched. The CDR3 extends over 17 amino acids. The CDR3: CASRDMGTGGANTEAFF. CDR3 bases: TGTGCCAGTCGGGATATGGGGACAGGGGGCGCAAACACTGAAGCTTTCTTT.

The chain uses TRBV2 and TRBJ2-2; 7 bases are shared with TRBD2. CDR1 is SNHLY, CDR2 FYNNEI, per germline. With 3 bases clipped from V and 5 bases from J, the junction kept 6 bases outside the gene matches. CDR3 length: 15 amino acids. CDR3 sequence: CASSEMRGGTGELFF. The CDR3 DNA sequence: TGTGCCAGCAGTGAGATGAGGGGAGGGACCGGGGAGCTGTTTTTT.

This clone has a handful of counts. The V gene is TRBV7-2, the J gene TRBJ1-1; no clear D. Trimming cost V 5 bases and J 10 bases, with 17 bases left between them. The germline V gene has CDR1 SGHTA and CDR2 FQGNSA. The CDR3 loop spans 13 amino acids. CDR3 amino acids: CASSRTDGRAAFF. CDR3 nucleotides: TGTGCCAGCAGCCGAACAGACGGGCGGGCAGCTTTCTTT.

This clone was observed a handful of times. The genes are TRBV6-5 and TRBJ2-7; D may be TRBD1 (6 bases). The CDR3 sequence is 15 residues long. The V gene lost 2 bases and the J gene lost 2 bases, with 13 bases spanning the gap. Looked up from germline, CDR1 is MNHEY and CDR2 is SVGAGI. The CDR3 reads CASSYGTGSPYEQYF. CDR3 nucleotides: TGTGCCAGCAGTTACGGTACAGGGAGTCCCTACGAGCAGTACTTC.

The chain has TRBV5-1 and TRBJ2-2; TRBD1 matches 7 bases. After removal of 7 bases from V and 6 bases from J, the junction contained 9 bases not matched to a gene. The CDR3 covers 14 residues. Per the germline V gene, CDR1 is SGHRS and CDR2 is YFSETQ. In DNA form, the CDR3 reads TGCGCCAGCCGTAGAACAGGGGACCCCGGGGAGCTGTTTTTT. This sequence encodes CASRRTGDPGELFF. Full variable domain (missing parts from reference TRBV5-1 and TRBJ2-2): KAGVTQTPRYLIKTRGQQVTLSCSPISGHRSVSWYQQTPGQGLQFLFEYFSETQRNKGNFPGRFSGRQFSNSRSEMNVSTLELGDSALYLCASRRTGDPGELFFGEGSRLTVL.

V and J are TRBV2 and TRBJ1-2, with TRBD1 as a possible D gene (6 bases). Per germline, CDR1 SNHLY and CDR2 FYNNEI. The CDR3 is 12 residues long. Trimming took 10 bases from V and 3 from J, leaving 12 bases between them. CDR3 sequence (DNA): TGTGCCACCCGACAGGAGGACTATGGCTACACCTTC. Protein sequence: CATRQEDYGYTF.

The chain joins TRBV3-1 (or the pseudogene TRBV3-2) to TRBJ2-7, with 12 bases aligning to TRBD2. This CDR3 region has 15 residues. Germline values: CDR1 LGHDT, CDR2 YNNKEL (reference sequence). J gave up 5 bases and V 4 bases, and 6 bases lay outside the gene matches. CDR3 bases: TGTGCCAGCAGCCCGCTAGCGGGAGGGATCCACGAGCAGTACTTC. It is translated as CASSPLAGGIHEQYF.

The chain couples TRBV29-1 to TRBJ2-3; tentative D call: TRBD2 (5 bases). In germline, CDR1 is SQVTM, CDR2 ANQGSEA. Trimming pared 0 bases from V and 0 bases from J, leaving 16 bases between. The length of the CDR3 is 17 residues. Here the CDR3 reads CSVEDGGPLRSTDTQYF. The CDR3 bases are TGCAGCGTTGAAGATGGCGGGCCCCTACGGAGCACAGATACGCAGTATTTT.

The V gene is TRBV25-1, the J gene TRBJ1-6; D uncertain. V was clipped by 1 base and J by 5 bases, with 12 bases between them. CDR3 length: 16 amino acids. Germline-derived CDR1 and CDR2 are MGHDK and SYGVNS. The CDR3 region is CASSEFAGGDNSPLHF. The CDR3 coding sequence is TGTGCCAGCAGTGAATTCGCTGGCGGAGATAATTCACCCCTCCACTTT.

This sequence joins TRBV28 and TRBJ2-1; maybe TRBD2 (6 bases). The V gene lost 7 bases and the J gene lost 10 bases, with 17 bases spanning the gap. Germline V CDR1 and CDR2: MDHEN, SYDVKM. This CDR3 is 13 amino acids long. DNA for the CDR3: TGTGCCAGCATACTTCGGAGGGCGGGAGAGCAGTTCTTC. As protein: CASILRRAGEQFF. The entire variable domain, with the rest obtained from reference TRBV28 and TRBJ2-1, is as follows: DVKVTQSSRYLVKRTGEKVFLECVQDMDHENMFWYRQDPGLGLRLIYFSYDVKMKEKGDIPEGYSVSREKKERFSLILESASTNQTSMYLCASILRRAGEQFFGPGTRLTVL.

The rearrangement uses TRBV5-1 and TRBJ2-7; TRBD1 matches at 10 bases. From germline, CDR1 is SGHRS and CDR2 YFSETQ. This CDR3 is 15 amino acids long. Trimming removed 0 bases from V and 3 bases from J; junction bases left unmatched: 3. The CDR3 DNA reads TGCGCCAGCAGCTTGGCCGACAGGGGGCTCTACGAGCAGTACTTC. This encodes CASSLADRGLYEQYF.

The rearrangement uses TRBV30 and TRBJ1-2; D uncertain. CDR1 is GTSNPN and CDR2 is SVGIG in the germline V gene (reference sequence). Trimming stripped 2 bases from V and 5 bases from J, with 18 bases between. The CDR3 sequence is 15 residues long. The CDR3 loop reads CAWSSPLGGRYGYTF. DNA for the CDR3: TGTGCCTGGAGTTCCCCCCTAGGAGGTAGATATGGCTACACCTTC.

The chain links TRBV10-3 to TRBJ2-3; TRBD1 matches at 7 bases. The CDR3 is 13 residues long. V lost 11 bases and J lost 0; bases outside the gene matches: 5. CDR1 is ENHRY and CDR2 is SYGVKD in the germline V gene. CDR3 coding DNA: TGTGCCTCACGGGACAGAAGCACAGATACGCAGTATTTT. Protein sequence: CASRDRSTDTQYF.

The genes are TRBV3-1 (or the pseudogene TRBV3-2) and TRBJ2-5; tentatively, D is TRBD2 (6 bases). Germline V gene data show CDR1 as LGHDT and CDR2 as YNNKEL (reference sequence). The CDR3 loop spans 12 amino acids. V gave up 1 base and J gave up 7 bases, with 7 bases separating them. The CDR3 loop reads CASSQVSGTQYF. The CDR3 DNA is TGTGCCAGCAGCCAAGTTAGCGGGACCCAGTACTTC.

The chain employs TRBV29-1 and TRBJ1-2; tentatively, D is TRBD1 (6 bases). CDR3 length: 13 amino acids. V shed 4 bases and J shed 8 bases, with 17 bases lying between them. The germline CDR1 and CDR2 sequences are SQVTM and ANQGSEA. The CDR3 sequence is CSVAGAGVSGYTF. DNA of the CDR3: TGCAGCGTTGCGGGGGCGGGAGTTTCGGGCTACACCTTC.

V usage is TRBV29-1 and J usage is TRBJ2-3; possibly TRBD2 for D (5 bases). In germline, CDR1 is SQVTM, CDR2 ANQGSEA. The V end lost 5 bases, the J end lost 3 bases, and 9 bases lay between the germline ends. The CDR3 extends over 12 amino acids. The CDR3 sequence is CSVTGETDTQYF. The DNA of the CDR3 is TGCAGCGTTACCGGGGAGACAGATACGCAGTATTTT.

The J gene is TRBJ2-7, the V gene TRBV5-1, with TRBD1 identical over 7 bases. The CDR3 contains 14 residues. Germline V gene data show CDR1 as SGHRS and CDR2 as YFSETQ. Trimming removed 1 base from V and 2 bases from J; junction bases left unmatched: 3. The CDR3 reads CASSLIGGTYEQYF. Here the CDR3 DNA reads TGCGCCAGCAGCTTGATAGGGGGCACCTACGAGCAGTACTTC.

This chain links TRBV5-1 with TRBJ1-2, with a weak D call TRBD1 (5 bases). V lost 0 bases to trimming and J lost 6 bases, with 12 bases between them. This CDR3 has 14 amino acids. From germline, CDR1 is SGHRS and CDR2 YFSETQ. The chain's CDR3 is CASSLGRAEDGYTF. For the CDR3, the DNA is TGCGCCAGCAGCTTGGGCAGGGCCGAGGATGGCTACACCTTC.

The chain uses TRBV29-1 and TRBJ1-2; 10 bases are shared with TRBD1. From germline, CDR1 is SQVTM and CDR2 ANQGSEA. J lost 11 bases, V lost 1 base, and 7 bases had no gene match. The CDR3 is made up of 13 amino acids. The chain's CDR3 is CSVEAPGQGKYTF. DNA for the CDR3: TGCAGCGTTGAAGCGCCGGGACAGGGGAAGTACACCTTC.

The chain is built from TRBV2 and TRBJ1-2; no reliable D call. Germline loops: CDR1 SNHLY, CDR2 FYNNEI. CDR3 length: 13 amino acids. V lost 8 bases and J 4 bases, leaving 14 bases between the germline ends. The CDR3 DNA reads as TGTGCCAGCCGATCAAGCGGAGCCTATGGCTACACCTTC. Its protein product is CASRSSGAYGYTF.

V is TRBV30 and J is TRBJ1-5; TRBD1 agrees at 9 bases. Trimming at V came to 5 bases and at J to 7 bases, leaving 6 bases not matched to a gene. Germline CDR1 is GTSNPN and CDR2 is SVGIG (reference sequence). The CDR3 length is 13 residues. The chain's CDR3 is CAWGTGTEQPQHF. The CDR3, as DNA: TGTGCCTGGGGGACAGGGACGGAACAGCCCCAGCATTTT.

V and J are TRBV5-5 and TRBJ2-6; the match to TRBD1 covers 8 bases. Germline trimming cut 0 bases from V and 4 bases from J; bases unmatched to any gene: 6. CDR3 length: 17 residues. CDR1 and CDR2 (germline): SGHKS, YYEKEE (reference sequence). As DNA, the CDR3 is TGTGCCAGCAGCTTGGCGACAGGGGCGCGGGGGGCCAACGTCCTGACTTTC. It specifies CASSLATGARGANVLTF. Full variable domain (missing parts from reference TRBV5-5 and TRBJ2-6): DAGVTQSPTHLIKTRGQQVTLRCSPISGHKSVSWYQQVLGQGPQFIFQYYEKEERGRGNFPDRFSARQFPNYSSELNVNALLLGDSALYLCASSLATGARGANVLTFGAGSRLTVL.

The chain uses TRBV2 and TRBJ1-4; possible D gene TRBD1, 5 bases. The CDR3 spans 14 residues. Germline V gene sequence: CDR1 SNHLY, CDR2 FYNNEI. V lost 6 bases to trimming and J lost 0 bases, with 8 bases between them. The CDR3 sequence is CASRTTATNEKLFF. CDR3 coding DNA: TGTGCCAGCAGGACGACAGCAACTAATGAAAAACTGTTTTTT.

The chain joins TRBV7-2 to TRBJ1-1; 9 bases are a match to TRBD1. In germline, CDR1 is SGHTA, CDR2 FQGNSA. The CDR3 length is 14 residues. J was trimmed by 5 bases and V by 2 bases; bases with no gene match: 3. The CDR3 DNA reads TGTGCCAGCAGCTTAACAGGGGGCGGGACTGAAGCTTTCTTT. This translates into CASSLTGGGTEAFF. The full variable domain, rest sourced from reference TRBV7-2 and TRBJ1-1, is GAGVSQSPSNKVTEKGKDVELRCDPISGHTALYWYRQSLGQGLEFLIYFQGNSAPDKSGLPSDRFSAERTGGSVSTLTIQRTQQEDSAVYLCASSLTGGGTEAFFGQGTRLTVV.